This TCR beta chain was observed in a study of regulatory T cells in long-lasting Graves disease. Study background: Prior antithyroid drug treatment in newly diagnosed Graves' patients lasted under 3 months.

According to the study, TCR beta libraries were built with iRepertoire HTBI primers and CDR3-region Arm-PCR. MiXCR, applied by TCRdb to the multiplex PCR reads, yields one record per CDR3 protein. Seen here are about 500,000 distinct CDR3 sequences, about 11% observed once, and the top ten hold almost 9%. Study results and caveats: Patients with persistent Graves' had lower TCR diversity than newly diagnosed patients.

Time point specified: newly diagnosed GD, antithyroid drugs for less than 3 months. Generation of the TCR library employed RNA extracted from PBMCs. At least ten counts were recorded for this clonotype. Its antigen is unknown. The sample also formed part of further work on T cells in Graves' hyperthyroidism and ophthalmopathy. That publication notes: The authors' 13 V-J model separated ophthalmopathy from stable hyperthyroidism.

Here the sequenced sample was peripheral blood mononuclear cells (PBMCs), taken at new diagnosis, from a patient treated with antithyroid drugs. The receptor was isolated from a woman in her thirties with Graves disease.

The CDR3 sequence is CASSLVSAYEQYF. The DNA of the CDR3 is TGTGCCAGCAGCTTAGTTTCGGCCTACGAGCAGTACTTC. This chain uses TRBV7-2 with TRBJ2-7; D gene ambiguous. The CDR3 is 13 residues long. Germline loops: CDR1 SGHTA, CDR2 FQGNSA. Trimming removed 1 base at V and 2 bases at J, with 6 bases between.